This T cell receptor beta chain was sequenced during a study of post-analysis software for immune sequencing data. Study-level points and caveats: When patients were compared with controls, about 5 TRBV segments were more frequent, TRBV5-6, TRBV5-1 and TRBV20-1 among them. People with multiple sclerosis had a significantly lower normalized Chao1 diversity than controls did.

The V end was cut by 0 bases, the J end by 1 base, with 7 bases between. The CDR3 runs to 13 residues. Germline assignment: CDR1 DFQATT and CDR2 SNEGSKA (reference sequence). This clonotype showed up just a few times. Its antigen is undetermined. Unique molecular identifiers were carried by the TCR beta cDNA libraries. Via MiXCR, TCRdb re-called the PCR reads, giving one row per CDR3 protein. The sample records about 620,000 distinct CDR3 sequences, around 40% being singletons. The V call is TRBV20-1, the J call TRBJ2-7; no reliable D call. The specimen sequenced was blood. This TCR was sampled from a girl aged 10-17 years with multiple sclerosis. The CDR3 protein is CSARDSVSYEQYF. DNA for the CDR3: TGCAGTGCTAGAGATTCAGTTTCCTACGAGCAGTACTTC.